This entry lists 27 T cell receptor beta chains sequenced from one sample in a study of blood T cell repertoires in COVID-19. The data were produced by immunoSEQ multiplex PCR, yet TCRdb's version contains in-frame clones alone and is incomplete. Among approximately 46,000 clones, approximately 89% were seen once, and the ten largest hold 15% to 20%. Input material: peripheral blood. Every receptor here comes from a man aged 55 to 70 with active or convalescent COVID-19.

The CDR3 protein is CASSQGTGENTEAFF. The CDR3 DNA sequence: TGCGCCAGCAGCCAGGGGACAGGGGAGAACACTGAAGCTTTCTTT. The rearrangement uses TRBV4-1 and TRBJ1-1; 10 bases fit TRBD1. The V gene's germline CDR1 is MGHRA and CDR2 YSYEKL. This CDR3 is 15 amino acids long. Losses at the gene ends were 3 bases for V and 1 base for J; bases not matched to a gene: 2.

This clone was found once. The V gene is TRBV6-2 or TRBV6-3, the J gene TRBJ2-7; D might be TRBD1 (5 bases). CDR3 size: 17 residues. The germline V gene encodes CDR1 MNHEY and CDR2 SVGEGT. V dropped 6 bases and J dropped 2 bases, with 23 bases sitting between them. The CDR3 DNA follows: TGTGCCAGCAGCCCACCCCGGCAGGGTATAATCCCCTACGAGCAGTACTTC. Translated: CASSPPRQGIIPYEQYF.

This CDR3 reads CASSSSTGTEAFF. The DNA for the CDR3 is TGTGCCAGCAGTTCATCGACGGGTACTGAAGCTTTCTTT. The chain recombines TRBV12-3 or TRBV12-4 with TRBJ1-1; unclear D gene. Trimming pared 4 bases from V and 5 bases from J, leaving 11 bases between. This CDR3 contains 13 residues.

This chain connects TRBV10-3 to TRBJ1-5; D uncertain. The germline V gene has CDR1 ENHRY and CDR2 SYGVKD. The germline V and J ends were trimmed by 1 base and 3 bases, with 4 bases remaining between them. The CDR3 totals 13 residues. The CDR3 nucleotides are TGTGCCATCAGTGAGTATAACAATCAGCCCCAGCATTTT. It translates to CAISEYNNQPQHF.

This chain links TRBV5-6 with TRBJ1-2, with a tentative D call TRBD1 (6 bases). The CDR3 is 14 amino acids. V was pared by 4 bases and J by 3 bases, with 13 bases between. Germline assignment: CDR1 SGHDT and CDR2 YYEEEE. The CDR3 region is CASSPPAGDYGYTF. CDR3 nucleotide sequence: TGTGCCAGCAGCCCCCCAGCAGGGGACTATGGCTACACCTTC. The variable domain in full, with the rest retrieved from reference TRBV5-6 and TRBJ1-2, is DAGVTQSPTHLIKTRGQQVTLRCSPKSGHDTVSWYQQALGQGPQFIFQYYEEEERQRGNFPDRFSGHQFPNYSSELNVNALLLGDSALYLCASSPPAGDYGYTFGSGTRLTVV.

In this sample, this clone turned up a few times. This sequence joins TRBV9 and TRBJ1-1, with a tentative D call TRBD1 (6 bases). The V end lost 4 bases, the J end lost 4 bases, and 17 bases lay between the germline ends. From germline, CDR1 is SGDLS and CDR2 YYNGEE. This CDR3 spans 15 amino acids. CDR3 sequence: CASSPNLQGSTEAFF. In DNA form, the CDR3 reads TGTGCCAGCAGCCCTAACCTCCAGGGGAGCACTGAAGCTTTCTTT.

The chain carries TRBV5-1 and TRBJ2-2, with TRBD2 matching 12 bases. The CDR3 has 19 residues. J gave up 7 bases and V 0 bases, and 13 bases lay outside the gene matches. The germline CDR1 and CDR2 sequences are SGHRS and YFSETQ. This CDR3 is CASSLEIASGGAVGGELFF. The CDR3 DNA follows: TGCGCCAGCAGCTTGGAGATCGCTAGCGGGGGGGCCGTTGGCGGGGAGCTGTTTTTT.

The CDR3 DNA follows: TGTGCCTGGAGAGCCAGGAAGGATGGCTACACCTTC. It yields the protein CAWRARKDGYTF. V gene TRBV30 combines with J gene TRBJ1-2; D uncertain. The germline gives CDR1 GTSNPN, CDR2 SVGIG (reference sequence). CDR3 length: 12 residues. Trimming stripped 3 bases from V and 6 bases from J, with 11 bases between.

V gene TRBV13 combines with J gene TRBJ2-7; D is perhaps TRBD1 (5 bases). There are 18 residues in the CDR3. V was clipped by 7 bases and J by 3 bases, with 28 bases between them. From germline, CDR1 is PRHDT and CDR2 FYEKMQ (reference sequence). The DNA of the CDR3 is TGTGCCAGCACCTTGAGGCGCTACAGGAAGAGTGTTTTCTACGAGCAGTACTTC. Translated, it gives CASTLRRYRKSVFYEQYF. Drawing the rest from reference TRBV13 and TRBJ2-7, the complete variable domain is AAGVIQSPRHLIKEKRETATLKCYPIPRHDTVYWYQQGPGQDPQFLISFYEKMQSDKGSIPDRFSAQQFSDYHSELNMSSLELGDSALYFCASTLRRYRKSVFYEQYFGPGTRLTVT.

This chain joins TRBV25-1 and TRBJ1-4; D may be TRBD1 (5 bases). Germline-derived CDR1 and CDR2 are MGHDK and SYGVNS. The CDR3 sequence is 15 residues long. The ends were cut back, 1 base at V and 7 bases at J, with 13 bases in the middle. CDR3 DNA: TGTGCCAGCAGTGAATCGGGGGGGTTGGGTGAAAAACTGTTTTTT. Its translation: CASSESGGLGEKLFF. The full variable domain, in which reference TRBV25-1 and TRBJ1-4 provide the parts outside the CDR3, is EADIYQTPRYLVIGTGKKITLECSQTMGHDKMYWYQQDPGMELHLIHYSYGVNSTEKGDLSSESTVSRIRTEHFPLTLESARPSHTSQYLCASSESGGLGEKLFFGSGTQLSVL.

This rearrangement joins TRBV3-1 (or the pseudogene TRBV3-2) to TRBJ2-7; a possible D gene is TRBD1 (7 bases). The CDR3 has 15 amino acids. Germline lookup yields CDR1 LGHDT and CDR2 YNNKEL (reference sequence). V lost 4 bases and J lost 4, with 17 bases in between. CDR3 loop: CASSRGQGGLYEQYF. In DNA form, the CDR3 reads TGTGCCAGCAGCCGTGGGCAGGGGGGCCTGTACGAGCAGTACTTC.

The chain has TRBV7-9 and TRBJ1-1, with 9 bases identical to TRBD1. With 5 bases clipped from V and 9 bases from J, the junction kept 7 bases outside the gene matches. CDR3 size: 13 residues. Germline CDR1 SEHNR, CDR2 FQNEAQ (reference sequence). The CDR3 coding sequence is TGTGCCAGCAGCAACCGGGACAGGGAAAAAGCTTTCTTT. Translating gives CASSNRDREKAFF.

This chain joins TRBV7-3 and TRBJ2-5; D ambiguous. Germline CDR1 and CDR2: SGHTA and FQGTGA. This CDR3 is 12 amino acids long. The V gene lost 5 bases and the J gene lost 5 bases, with 9 bases spanning the gap. CDR3 protein: CASSPDSETQYF. The DNA for the CDR3 is TGTGCCAGCAGCCCTGACTCTGAGACCCAGTACTTC.

This CDR3 is CASRDRDEKLFF. CDR3 in DNA: TGTGCCAGCCGGGACAGGGACGAAAAACTGTTTTTT. The chain couples TRBV2 to TRBJ1-4, with TRBD1 matching over 9 bases. CDR3 length: 12 amino acids. V dropped 8 bases and J dropped 8; count of bases not matched to a gene: 3. Germline CDR1 reads SNHLY; CDR2 reads FYNNEI. The complete variable domain, with remaining parts taken from reference TRBV2 and TRBJ1-4, reads EPEVTQTPSHQVTQMGQEVILRCVPISNHLYFYWYRQILGQKVEFLVSFYNNEISEKSEIFDDQFSVERPDGSNFTLKIRSTKLEDSAMYFCASRDRDEKLFFGSGTQLSVL.

The rearrangement uses TRBV7-6 and TRBJ2-7, with D hard to call. This CDR3 contains 14 residues. The V gene's germline CDR1 is SGHVS and CDR2 FNYEAQ. Trimming pared 7 bases from V and 7 bases from J, leaving 20 bases between. CDR3 sequence (DNA): TGTGCCAGCATGGTTCAGGTGGATGTTGGGGAGCAGTACTTC. This codes for CASMVQVDVGEQYF.

The chain combines TRBV28 with TRBJ2-1, with 8 bases identical to TRBD2. This CDR3 has 14 amino acids. From germline, CDR1 is MDHEN and CDR2 SYDVKM. J lost 12 bases, V lost 2 bases, and 9 bases had no gene match. Here the CDR3 DNA reads TGTGCCAGCAGTTTACCGGGGGGGATACCCCCGCAGTTCTTC. Translation: CASSLPGGIPPQFF.

This clone was recorded only once. The chain couples TRBV19 to TRBJ1-4; 11 nucleotides agree with TRBD1. The V segment lost 10 bases and the J segment 2 bases; nucleotides outside the gene matches: 6. The length of the CDR3 is 15 residues. From germline, CDR1 is LNHDA and CDR2 SQIVND (reference sequence). For the CDR3, the DNA is TGTGCCACTAGGGACAGGGGGAAGACTAATGAAAAACTGTTTTTT. Protein product: CATRDRGKTNEKLFF.

The rearrangement links TRBV9 to TRBJ2-3; D might be TRBD1 (6 bases). This CDR3 is 15 amino acids long. Germline-derived CDR1 and CDR2 are SGDLS and YYNGEE. Deletions cut 4 bases from V and 0 bases from J, with 12 bases between. CDR3 sequence (DNA): TGTGCCAGCAGCATAGGGACACAGAGCACAGATACGCAGTATTTT. This encodes CASSIGTQSTDTQYF.

The gene calls are TRBV10-3 and TRBJ2-2; no clear D. The CDR3 totals 14 residues. Germline V lookup: CDR1 ENHRY, CDR2 SYGVKD. Trimming removed 1 base at V and 9 bases at J, with 12 bases between. The CDR3 loop is CAISEFASSRELFF. DNA of the CDR3: TGTGCCATCAGTGAGTTTGCTAGTTCTAGGGAGCTGTTTTTT.

V usage is TRBV7-2 and J usage is TRBJ1-2, with D possibly being TRBD1 (6 bases). The CDR3 covers 16 residues. CDR1 is SGHTA and CDR2 is FQGNSA in the germline V gene. The V end was cut by 6 bases, the J end by 3 bases, with 20 bases between. Written as DNA, the CDR3 is TGTGCCAGCAGTCCTAGCCTGACAGGTATCCACTATGGCTACACCTTC. Protein product: CASSPSLTGIHYGYTF. Full variable domain (outside the CDR3, taken from reference TRBV7-2 and TRBJ1-2): GAGVSQSPSNKVTEKGKDVELRCDPISGHTALYWYRQSLGQGLEFLIYFQGNSAPDKSGLPSDRFSAERTGGSVSTLTIQRTQQEDSAVYLCASSPSLTGIHYGYTFGSGTRLTVV.

The V gene is TRBV19, the J gene TRBJ2-1; a possible D gene is TRBD1 (6 bases). Germline V CDR1 and CDR2: LNHDA, SQIVND (reference sequence). The CDR3 is 17 residues long. V dropped 4 bases and J dropped 0 bases, with 16 bases sitting between them. The CDR3 DNA reads TGTGCCAGTAGTAACCTACTACGGGGACACTCCTACAATGAGCAGTTCTTC. This gives the protein CASSNLLRGHSYNEQFF.

The chain recombines TRBV11-2 with TRBJ2-3; TRBD2 might be the D (6 bases). The CDR3 extends over 13 amino acids. Germline loops: CDR1 SGHAT, CDR2 FQNNGV. V lost 4 bases, J lost 4 bases, and 9 bases lay in between. The CDR3 region is CASSSGLPDTQYF. The DNA for the CDR3 is TGTGCCAGCAGCTCCGGACTACCAGATACGCAGTATTTT.

The chain is built from TRBV14 and TRBJ1-2; D not resolved. This CDR3 has 14 amino acids. In germline, CDR1 is SGHDN, CDR2 FVKESK. With 4 bases removed from V and 5 bases from J, the gap between germline ends came to 14 bases. The DNA of the CDR3 is TGTGCCAGCAGCCGAGGACTGATCCTTTATGGCTACACCTTC. It specifies CASSRGLILYGYTF.

This chain uses TRBV7-3 with TRBJ2-2; TRBD1 might be the D (6 bases). Germline CDR1 and CDR2: SGHTA and FQGTGA. Between the trimmed V and J ends, which lost 3 bases and 7 bases, there was a span of 9 bases. This CDR3 is 13 amino acids long. The CDR3 protein is CASSFEQGGELFF. The CDR3 region has the DNA TGTGCCAGCAGCTTTGAACAGGGCGGGGAGCTGTTTTTT.

This clone showed up just once. This sequence joins TRBV19 and TRBJ1-2; tentative D call: TRBD1 (5 bases). With 8 bases removed from V and 8 bases from J, the gap between germline ends came to 12 bases. The CDR3 spans 11 residues. The germline V gene encodes CDR1 LNHDA and CDR2 SQIVND (reference sequence). The chain's CDR3 is CASAGGLGYTF. The DNA for the CDR3 is TGTGCCAGTGCGGGGGGACTGGGCTACACCTTC.

The V and J genes are TRBV19 and TRBJ1-2; 8 positions agree with TRBD1. The V segment lost 5 bases and the J segment 2 bases; nucleotides outside the gene matches: 4. Looked up from germline, CDR1 is LNHDA and CDR2 is SQIVND (reference sequence). This CDR3 is built from 14 residues. Here the CDR3 reads CASSEPGGNYGYTF. In nucleotides, the CDR3 is TGTGCCAGTAGTGAGCCAGGGGGCAACTATGGCTACACCTTC. The whole variable domain, filled in from reference TRBV19 and TRBJ1-2, reads DGGITQSPKYLFRKEGQNVTLSCEQNLNHDAMYWYRQDPGQGLRLIYYSQIVNDFQKGDIAEGYSVSREKKESFPLTVTSAQKNPTAFYLCASSEPGGNYGYTFGSGTRLTVV.

The chain couples TRBV5-1 to TRBJ1-6, with 7 bases matching TRBD1. The CDR3 length is 17 residues. V lost 3 bases and J lost 3; bases outside the gene matches: 9. Germline loops: CDR1 SGHRS, CDR2 YFSETQ. The CDR3 DNA follows: TGCGCCAGCAGCTCTCCCGGGACAGCTAACTATAATTCACCCCTCCACTTT. It specifies CASSSPGTANYNSPLHF.